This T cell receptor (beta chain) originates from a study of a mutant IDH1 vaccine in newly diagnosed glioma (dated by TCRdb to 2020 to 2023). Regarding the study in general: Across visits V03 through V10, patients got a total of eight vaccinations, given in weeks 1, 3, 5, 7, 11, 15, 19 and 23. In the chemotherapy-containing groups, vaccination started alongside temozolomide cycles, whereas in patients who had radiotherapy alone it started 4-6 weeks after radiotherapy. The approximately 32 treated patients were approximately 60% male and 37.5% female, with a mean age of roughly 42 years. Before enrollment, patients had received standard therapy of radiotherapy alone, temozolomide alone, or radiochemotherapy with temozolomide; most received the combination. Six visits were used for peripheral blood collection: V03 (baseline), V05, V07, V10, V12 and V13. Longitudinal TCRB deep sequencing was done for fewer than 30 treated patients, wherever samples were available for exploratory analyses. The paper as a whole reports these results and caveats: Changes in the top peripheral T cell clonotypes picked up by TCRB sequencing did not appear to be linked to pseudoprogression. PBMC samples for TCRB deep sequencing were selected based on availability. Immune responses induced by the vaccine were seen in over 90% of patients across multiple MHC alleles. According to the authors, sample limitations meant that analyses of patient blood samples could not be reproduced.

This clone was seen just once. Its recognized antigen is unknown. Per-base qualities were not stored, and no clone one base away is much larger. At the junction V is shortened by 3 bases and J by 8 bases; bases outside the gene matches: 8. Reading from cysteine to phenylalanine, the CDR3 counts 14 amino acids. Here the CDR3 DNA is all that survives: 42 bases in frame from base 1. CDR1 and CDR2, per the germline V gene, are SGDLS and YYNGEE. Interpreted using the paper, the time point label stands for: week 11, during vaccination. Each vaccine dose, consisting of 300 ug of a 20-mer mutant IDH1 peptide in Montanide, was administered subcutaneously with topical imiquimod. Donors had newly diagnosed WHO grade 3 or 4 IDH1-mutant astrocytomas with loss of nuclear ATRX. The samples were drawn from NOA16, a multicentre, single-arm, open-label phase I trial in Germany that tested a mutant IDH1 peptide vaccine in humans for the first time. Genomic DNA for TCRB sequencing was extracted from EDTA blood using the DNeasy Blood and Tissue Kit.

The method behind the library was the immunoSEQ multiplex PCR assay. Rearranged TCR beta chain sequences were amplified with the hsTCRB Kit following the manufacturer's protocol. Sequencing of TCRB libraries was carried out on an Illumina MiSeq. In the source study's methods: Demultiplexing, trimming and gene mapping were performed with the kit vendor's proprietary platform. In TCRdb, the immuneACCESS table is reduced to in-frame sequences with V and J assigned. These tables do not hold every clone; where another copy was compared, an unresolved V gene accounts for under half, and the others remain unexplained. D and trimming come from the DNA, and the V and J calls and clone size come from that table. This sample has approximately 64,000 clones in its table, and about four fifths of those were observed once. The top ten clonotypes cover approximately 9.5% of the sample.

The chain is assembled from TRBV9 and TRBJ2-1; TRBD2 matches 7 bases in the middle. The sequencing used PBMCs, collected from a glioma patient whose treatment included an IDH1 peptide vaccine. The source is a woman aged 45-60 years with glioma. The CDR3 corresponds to CASSEGNGGDEQFF. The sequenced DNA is TGTGCCAGCAGCGAGGGAAATGGGGGGGATGAGCAGTTCTTC.